The sequence of this T cell receptor beta chain was determined in a study of identifying expanded T cells in peripheral blood. Germline values: CDR1 LNHDA, CDR2 SQIVND (reference sequence). The V end was cut by 5 bases, the J end by 7 bases, with 11 bases between. The CDR3 is 12 residues long. Study-level points and caveats: About 1.2 clones differed between technical replicates, versus about 15 and 19 over time.

Clones were read by immunoSEQ multiplex PCR, and TCRdb kept only the in-frame ones, dropping some. Among 75,000 to 95,000 clones, roughly 89% were seen once, and the ten largest hold approximately 7%. The table lists this clone with a count of one. Its antigen is unknown. The TCR originated in a person aged 18 to 70 in good health. V is TRBV19 and J is TRBJ1-2, with a possible D match to TRBD1 (5 bases). The sample taken for sequencing was blood. The CDR3 nucleotides are TGTGCCAGTAGTCCCGGGACTGGTGGCTACACCTTC. Protein: CASSPGTGGYTF.